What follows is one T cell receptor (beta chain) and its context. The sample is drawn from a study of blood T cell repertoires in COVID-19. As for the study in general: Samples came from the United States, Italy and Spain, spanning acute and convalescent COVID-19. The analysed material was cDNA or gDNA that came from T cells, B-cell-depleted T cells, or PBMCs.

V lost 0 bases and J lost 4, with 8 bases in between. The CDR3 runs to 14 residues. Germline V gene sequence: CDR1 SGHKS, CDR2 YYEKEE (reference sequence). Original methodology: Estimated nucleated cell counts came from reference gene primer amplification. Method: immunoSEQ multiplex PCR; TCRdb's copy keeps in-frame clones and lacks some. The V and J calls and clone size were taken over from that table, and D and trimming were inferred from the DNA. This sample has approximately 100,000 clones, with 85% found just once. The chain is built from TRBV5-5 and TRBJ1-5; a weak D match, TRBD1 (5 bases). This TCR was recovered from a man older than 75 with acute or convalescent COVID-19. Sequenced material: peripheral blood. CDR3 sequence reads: CASSLGQINQPQHF. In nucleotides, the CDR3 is TGTGCCAGCAGCTTGGGACAGATTAATCAGCCCCAGCATTTT.